These 32 T cell receptor beta chains were all obtained from the same sample, sequenced in a study of T cell repertoires in cytomegalovirus infection. TCRdb reanalysed the reads using MiXCR and keeps one entry per CDR3 protein. The sample has 110,000 to 150,000 distinct CDR3 sequences, more than 30% seen once; the top ten hold about 52%. No antigen has been assigned to these receptors. This specimen consisted of CD8+ T cells from cultured PBMCs, obtained from culture after CMV antigen stimulation. These receptors came from a human donor in good health (CMV status not recorded). Some clones in this sample may be carry-over from other donors' samples.

There are many counts of this clonotype. The chain joins TRBV2 to TRBJ2-4, with 7 bases identical to TRBD2. J lost 3 bases, V lost 5 bases, and 13 bases had no gene match. Germline V lookup: CDR1 SNHLY, CDR2 FYNNEI. The CDR3 contains 17 residues. For the CDR3, the DNA is TGTGCCAGCAGTCCCGGCCTCTCGGGGGGTAACAAAAACATTCAGTACTTC. Translated, it gives CASSPGLSGGNKNIQYF.

This clonotype was seen many times. The chain recombines TRBV6-1 with TRBJ2-4; D could derive from TRBD1 or TRBD2 (5 bases each). The germline V and J ends were trimmed by 7 bases and 5 bases, with 9 bases remaining between them. The germline CDR1 and CDR2 sequences are MNHNS and SASEGT. This CDR3 is 12 amino acids long. The CDR3: CASKVGENIQYF. The CDR3 coding sequence is TGTGCCAGCAAGGTGGGGGAAAACATTCAGTACTTC.

This clonotype has a handful of counts. The V and J genes are TRBV7-8 and TRBJ1-2; TRBD1 agrees at 8 bases. Germline trimming cut 5 bases from V and 8 bases from J; bases unmatched to any gene: 13. Germline V CDR1 and CDR2: SGHVS, FQNEAQ. The CDR3 runs 15 residues. As DNA, the CDR3 is TGTGCCAGCAGCACTCAGGGGGCTCCTGTATTGGGCTACACCTTC. Protein product: CASSTQGAPVLGYTF.

This clonotype was detected many times. V is TRBV28 and J is TRBJ1-2; 7 bases match TRBD1. V dropped 0 bases and J dropped 6; count of bases not matched to a gene: 4. CDR1 MDHEN and CDR2 SYDVKM come from the germline V gene. CDR3 length: 14 amino acids. CDR3 DNA sequence: TGTGCCAGCAGTTTATGGCGACAGGGAAATGGCTACACCTTC. Translation gives CASSLWRQGNGYTF.

Only a few counts were recorded for this clonotype. The chain employs TRBV12-3 or TRBV12-4 and TRBJ1-6, with D perhaps matching TRBD1 (5 bases). V shed 7 bases and J shed 3 bases, with 13 bases lying between them. This CDR3 has 15 amino acids. For the CDR3, the DNA is TGTGCCAGCACTCCGAGGGGTAACTATAATTCACCCCTCCACTTT. It translates to CASTPRGNYNSPLHF.

The rearrangement links TRBV4-1 to TRBJ2-1, with 10 bases that match TRBD1. Germline V gives CDR1 MGHRA, CDR2 YSYEKL. This CDR3 spans 14 amino acids. J gave up 9 bases and V 8 bases, and 10 bases lay outside the gene matches. The CDR3 bases are TGCGCCAGCGTGGGACAGGGGTATGACATTGAGCAGTTCTTC. This codes for CASVGQGYDIEQFF.

The rearrangement joins TRBV19 to TRBJ2-6; 9 positions match TRBD1. Germline V gene lookup returns CDR1 LNHDA and CDR2 SQIVND (reference sequence). The CDR3 loop spans 18 amino acids. The junction had 11 bases not matched to a gene; V was cut back by 4 bases and J by 4 bases. Here the CDR3 reads CASSTPGQGFPGANVLTF. The CDR3 DNA sequence: TGTGCCAGTAGTACACCGGGACAGGGCTTCCCGGGGGCCAACGTCCTGACTTTC.

This clonotype has more than one count but fewer than ten. V and J are TRBV4-1 and TRBJ2-2; D is unclear. With 2 bases removed from V and 1 base from J, the gap between germline ends came to 11 bases. CDR1 is MGHRA and CDR2 is YSYEKL in the germline V gene. This CDR3 comprises 16 residues. Here the CDR3 DNA reads TGCGCCAGCAGCCAACTTCCTCCGGGGAACACCGGGGAGCTGTTTTTT. The encoded protein is CASSQLPPGNTGELFF.

The CDR3 protein is CSARDIEGPSVYGYTF. The DNA for the CDR3 is TGCAGTGCTAGAGATATAGAGGGGCCATCGGTGTATGGCTACACCTTC. This rearrangement joins TRBV20-1 to TRBJ1-2; possibly TRBD1 for D (5 bases). Deletions cut 0 bases from V and 5 bases from J, with 19 bases between. The CDR3 has 16 amino acids. The germline CDR1 and CDR2 sequences are DFQATT and SNEGSKA (reference sequence).

Comments on this clonotype: This sequence may be a read error, since a much larger clone differs from it by one base. The V call is TRBV6-5, the J call TRBJ2-1, with D perhaps matching TRBD2 (6 bases). CDR3 length: 15 residues. The germline V gene encodes CDR1 MNHEY and CDR2 SVGAGI. V was pared by 6 bases and J by 1 base, with 13 bases between. This CDR3 is CASRKRAGSYNEQFF. The CDR3 DNA follows: TGTGCCAGCAGAAAGCGCGCGGGGTCCTACAATGAGCAGTTCTTC.

The chain joins TRBV7-9 to TRBJ2-7; D possibly corresponds to TRBD2 (5 bases). Germline V gives CDR1 SEHNR, CDR2 FQNEAQ (reference sequence). V was pared by 4 bases and J by 0 bases, with 13 bases between. The CDR3 is 15 amino acids. In nucleotides, the CDR3 is TGTGCCAGCAGCTCCCCGGACGGGATCTCCTACGAGCAGTACTTC. This sequence encodes CASSSPDGISYEQYF.

This clonotype has at least ten counts. V usage is TRBV28 and J usage is TRBJ2-7; D is perhaps TRBD1 (5 bases). Germline values: CDR1 MDHEN, CDR2 SYDVKM. The germline V and J ends were trimmed by 7 bases and 5 bases, with 24 bases remaining between them. The CDR3 spans 16 residues. As DNA, the CDR3 is TGTGCCAGCACCCGTTACATGGGGCTAGTCGCTGACGAGCAGTACTTC. Residues: CASTRYMGLVADEQYF. The full variable domain, in which reference TRBV28 and TRBJ2-7 provide the parts outside the CDR3, is DVKVTQSSRYLVKRTGEKVFLECVQDMDHENMFWYRQDPGLGLRLIYFSYDVKMKEKGDIPEGYSVSREKKERFSLILESASTNQTSMYLCASTRYMGLVADEQYFGPGTRLTVT.

The chain employs TRBV27 and TRBJ2-1, with D maybe TRBD1 (5 bases). V lost 5 bases and J 4 bases, leaving 12 bases between the germline ends. Per germline, CDR1 MNHEY and CDR2 SMNVEV (reference sequence). The CDR3 has 14 amino acids. The chain's CDR3 is CASSPDSLYNEQFF. The CDR3 DNA is TGTGCCAGCAGTCCTGACAGCCTATACAATGAGCAGTTCTTC.

V is TRBV29-1 and J is TRBJ2-7; D is ambiguous. CDR3 length: 13 residues. V dropped 4 bases and J dropped 0 bases, with 10 bases sitting between them. The germline CDR1 and CDR2 sequences are SQVTM and ANQGSEA. CDR3 coding DNA: TGCAGCGTTGGGCCGGTCACCTCCTACGAGCAGTACTTC. It is translated as CSVGPVTSYEQYF.

This clonotype was observed at least ten times. This sequence joins TRBV6-5 and TRBJ1-2; the D gene is possibly TRBD1 (5 bases). V lost 2 bases, J lost 3 bases, and 10 bases lay in between. Per germline, CDR1 MNHEY and CDR2 SVGAGI. There are 14 residues in the CDR3. The CDR3 reads CASSYAGIHYGYTF. The CDR3 DNA reads as TGTGCCAGCAGTTACGCAGGGATCCACTATGGCTACACCTTC.

This clonotype has a handful of counts. This chain uses TRBV27 with TRBJ2-7, with D possibly being TRBD1 or TRBD2 (5 bases each). From germline, CDR1 is MNHEY and CDR2 SMNVEV (reference sequence). V was trimmed by 3 bases and J by 1 base, leaving 16 bases between them. The CDR3 consists of 16 residues. CDR3 DNA: TGTGCCAGCAGTTTGGGGGTTGGTGGTGGGTCCTACGAGCAGTACTTC. It specifies CASSLGVGGGSYEQYF.

This clonotype was seen a handful of times. The chain joins TRBV28 to TRBJ2-5; 9 nucleotides agree with TRBD1. The CDR3 length is 17 residues. V lost 4 bases and J lost 5; bases outside the gene matches: 14. The V gene's germline CDR1 is MDHEN and CDR2 SYDVKM. In DNA form, the CDR3 reads TGTGCCAGCAGTTCTCTGACGGGGACAGGGATATTGGAGACCCAGTACTTC. This translates into CASSSLTGTGILETQYF.

As concerns this clonotype: One junction end does not reproduce the germline sequence, and a read error may be involved. The V call is TRBV28, the J call TRBJ2-5; no definite D call. Per the germline V gene, CDR1 is MDHEN and CDR2 is SYDVKM. The length of the CDR3 is 14 residues. CDR3: CASSLSDQSVSTDF. DNA for the CDR3: TGTGCCAGCAGTTTGTCGGACCAGTCGGTTTCCACTGACTTC.

The chain joins TRBV10-3 to TRBJ1-1, with 8 bases fitting TRBD1. With V trimmed by 7 bases and J by 3 bases, 4 bases remained unmatched. Germline assignment: CDR1 ENHRY and CDR2 SYGVKD. CDR3 size: 13 residues. CDR3 sequence reads: CAITTTGDTEAFF. CDR3 coding DNA: TGTGCCATCACTACGACAGGGGACACTGAAGCTTTCTTT.

This clonotype was seen a few times. The chain carries TRBV28 and TRBJ2-5; D assignment may be TRBD1 or TRBD2 (5 bases each). The CDR3 runs to 13 residues. V gave up 4 bases and J gave up 5 bases, with 11 bases separating them. CDR1 is MDHEN and CDR2 is SYDVKM in the germline V gene. For the CDR3, the DNA is TGTGCCAGCAGTTCTATGGGACGGGAGACCCAGTACTTC. This translates into CASSSMGRETQYF.

This clonotype was observed a few times. The chain links TRBV12-3 or TRBV12-4 to TRBJ2-1; D possibly corresponds to TRBD2 (6 bases). CDR3 length: 16 residues. The V end lost 4 bases, the J end lost 4 bases, and 17 bases lay between the germline ends. The CDR3 loop reads CASSSPFAGKYNEQFF. Here the CDR3 DNA reads TGTGCCAGCAGTTCCCCTTTTGCGGGAAAATACAATGAGCAGTTCTTC.

The rearrangement links TRBV12-3 or TRBV12-4 to TRBJ2-7, with D unresolved. V dropped 8 bases and J dropped 3 bases, with 8 bases sitting between them. This CDR3 region has 11 residues. The CDR3 nucleotides are TGTGCCAGCGGCGAGTTCTACGAGCAGTACTTC. Protein product: CASGEFYEQYF.

The V call is TRBV7-6, the J call TRBJ2-3, with D uncertain. The length of the CDR3 is 14 residues. Germline V CDR1 and CDR2: SGHVS, FNYEAQ. V lost 1 base to trimming and J lost 0 bases, with 5 bases between them. The CDR3 loop reads CASSLVESTDTQYF. Here the CDR3 DNA reads TGTGCCAGCAGCTTAGTAGAGAGCACAGATACGCAGTATTTT.

This chain joins TRBV7-9 and TRBJ1-1; no reliable D call. The CDR3 loop spans 13 amino acids. The V end lost 3 bases, the J end lost 1 base, and 6 bases lay between the germline ends. Germline assignment: CDR1 SEHNR and CDR2 FQNEAQ (reference sequence). CDR3 amino acids: CASSFPGNTEAFF. The DNA of the CDR3 is TGTGCCAGCAGCTTCCCCGGGAACACTGAAGCTTTCTTT. Supplemented by reference TRBV7-9 and TRBJ1-1, the full variable domain reads DTGVSQNPRHKITKRGQNVTFRCDPISEHNRLYWYRQTLGQGPEFLTYFQNEAQLEKSRLLSDRFSAERPKGSFSTLEIQRTEQGDSAMYLCASSFPGNTEAFFGQGTRLTVV.

The chain joins TRBV13 to TRBJ2-4, with D unresolved. Trimming took 0 bases from V and 7 from J, leaving 7 bases between them. The CDR3 loop spans 13 amino acids. Germline V gene lookup returns CDR1 PRHDT and CDR2 FYEKMQ (reference sequence). The CDR3 protein is CASSLGVGNIQYF. Written as DNA, the CDR3 is TGTGCCAGCAGCTTAGGGGTGGGGAACATTCAGTACTTC.

The chain links TRBV4-1 to TRBJ2-1; 7 bases match TRBD2. This CDR3 comprises 13 residues. From germline, CDR1 is MGHRA and CDR2 YSYEKL. V trimming: 8 bases; J trimming: 7 bases; junction bases outside the gene matches: 8. The DNA of the CDR3 is TGCGCCAGCCGCCCCAGGGAGGGTAATGAGCAGTTCTTC. This codes for CASRPREGNEQFF.

The chain is built from TRBV11-3 and TRBJ2-1; TRBD2 is a possible D gene (5 bases). Looked up from germline, CDR1 is SGHNT and CDR2 is YENEEA. V was trimmed by 6 bases and J by 8 bases, leaving 14 bases between them. The length of the CDR3 is 13 residues. The CDR3 protein is CASRSNPGDEQFF. DNA of the CDR3: TGTGCCAGCAGATCTAATCCCGGGGATGAGCAGTTCTTC. The whole variable domain, remainder taken from reference TRBV11-3 and TRBJ2-1, is EAGVVQSPRYKIIEKKQPVAFWCNPISGHNTLYWYLQNLGQGPELLIRYENEEAVDDSQLPKDRFSAERLKGVDSTLKIQPAELGDSAVYLCASRSNPGDEQFFGPGTRLTVL.

This clonotype came up many times. The chain employs TRBV7-2 and TRBJ2-5; D not certain. This CDR3 contains 16 residues. V was trimmed by 5 bases and J by 5 bases, leaving 21 bases between them. CDR1 is SGHTA, CDR2 FQGNSA, per germline. The chain's CDR3 is CASSTDGRIGWETQYF. The DNA of the CDR3 is TGTGCCAGCAGCACCGACGGTCGTATAGGGTGGGAGACCCAGTACTTC.

The chain joins TRBV19 to TRBJ1-5; D is possibly TRBD1 (6 bases). The V gene's germline CDR1 is LNHDA and CDR2 SQIVND (reference sequence). The germline V and J ends were trimmed by 6 bases and 2 bases, with 17 bases remaining between them. This CDR3 is built from 16 residues. CDR3 bases: TGTGCCAGTAGAGACAAAAGGGGGTTCGGCAATCAGCCCCAGCATTTT. Translated, it gives CASRDKRGFGNQPQHF.

This chain links TRBV7-6 with TRBJ1-4; a possible D gene is TRBD1 (6 bases). The CDR3 has 14 residues. CDR1 and CDR2 from the germline V gene are SGHVS and FNYEAQ. Between the trimmed V and J ends, which lost 5 bases and 7 bases, there was a span of 14 bases. The CDR3: CASSRGGGIEKLFF. CDR3 sequence (DNA): TGTGCCAGCAGCCGAGGGGGAGGGATTGAAAAACTGTTTTTT.

Notes on this clonotype: Just one base apart from a much larger clone, this may be a read error. The chain combines TRBV7-3 with TRBJ2-1; D is perhaps TRBD2 (6 bases). Germline V gene lookup returns CDR1 SGHTA and CDR2 FQGTGA. CDR3 length: 13 residues. V dropped 2 bases and J dropped 8 bases, with 10 bases sitting between them. CDR3 nucleotides: TGTGCCAGCAGCTTATATTCGGGAGATGAGCAGTTCTTC. Translated, it gives CASSLYSGDEQFF. Supplemented by reference TRBV7-3 and TRBJ2-1, the full variable domain reads GAGVSQTPSNKVTEKGKYVELRCDPISGHTALYWYRQSLGQGPEFLIYFQGTGAADDSGLPNDRFFAVRPEGSVSTLKIQRTERGDSAVYLCASSLYSGDEQFFGPGTRLTVL.

This chain uses TRBV9 with TRBJ2-5; 7 bases are shared with TRBD1. CDR1 and CDR2 (germline): SGDLS, YYNGEE. J lost 2 bases, V lost 4 bases, and 11 bases had no gene match. The CDR3 is made up of 16 amino acids. The CDR3 DNA follows: TGTGCCAGCAGCACTGGACAGGAGTCCTTACAAGAGACCCAGTACTTC. Its protein product is CASSTGQESLQETQYF. The full variable domain, completed using reference TRBV9 and TRBJ2-5, is DSGVTQTPKHLITATGQRVTLRCSPRSGDLSVYWYQQSLDQGLQFLIQYYNGEERAKGNILERFSAQQFPDLHSELNLSSLELGDSALYFCASSTGQESLQETQYFGPGTRLLVL.